Listed here are 32 T cell receptor beta chains from one sample, sequenced in a study of blood T cells in healthy people across ages (dated by TCRdb to the mid-2010s). Library method: 5' RACE. Sequencing instrument: Illumina HiSeq 2500. A second PCR of roughly 6 to 11 cycles was run with a J-beta primer mix and a sample-barcoded 5' primer. The public reads were run again by TCRdb, first through fastp at Q25 and then through MiXCR, and only productive beta chains were kept. When rows share a CDR3 protein, they turn into one entry using the most common DNA and genes. This sample is represented by approximately 580,000 distinct CDR3 sequences; around 24% of them were singletons. 8.7% of the sample lies in the top ten. These data were likewise used in another study, on T cells of mothers and their children.

Sample: blood. The receptor source for this set is a boy aged 5-17 years in good health.

This chain joins TRBV7-9 and TRBJ1-4, with D maybe TRBD1 (5 bases). This CDR3 has 15 amino acids. Deletions cut 2 bases from V and 5 bases from J, with 12 bases between. Per germline, CDR1 SEHNR and CDR2 FQNEAQ (reference sequence). CDR3: CASSLLQGSNEKLFF. The CDR3, as DNA: TGTGCCAGCAGCTTACTCCAGGGCTCAAATGAAAAACTGTTTTTT.

V usage is TRBV20-1 and J usage is TRBJ2-2; a weak D match, TRBD2 (5 bases). Germline V gives CDR1 DFQATT, CDR2 SNEGSKA (reference sequence). This CDR3 contains 14 residues. The V gene lost 6 bases and the J gene lost 0 bases, with 11 bases spanning the gap. CDR3 nucleotides: TGCAGTGCCAGTCCCGGGGCGAACACCGGGGAGCTGTTTTTT. Translation gives CSASPGANTGELFF.

The genes are TRBV4-2 and TRBJ2-7, with 7 bases that match TRBD2. The better agreement between TRBJ2-1 and the DNA end casts doubt on the J call. Per germline, CDR1 LGHNA and CDR2 YNFKEQ. The CDR3 is made up of 16 amino acids. As DNA, the CDR3 is TGTGCCAGCAGCCAAGAGTCCACTAGCGTTTACAATGAGCAGTTCTTC. Translated: CASSQESTSVYNEQFF.

The J gene is TRBJ2-5, the V gene TRBV20-1; tentatively, D is TRBD2 (6 bases). The assigned J gene may be wrong: the sequence end matches TRBJ2-1 better. CDR1 DFQATT and CDR2 SNEGSKA come from the germline V gene (reference sequence). The CDR3 spans 16 residues. CDR3 coding DNA: TGCAGTGCTAGAGTATCGGGTACTAGCTTAAACAATGAGCAGTTCTTC. This sequence encodes CSARVSGTSLNNEQFF.

The gene calls are TRBV28 and TRBJ2-5, with D perhaps matching TRBD1 or TRBD2 (5 bases each). Germline-derived CDR1 and CDR2 are MDHEN and SYDVKM. The CDR3 consists of 15 residues. Trimming took 7 bases from V and 2 from J, leaving 17 bases between them. The CDR3 sequence is CASTDPGTAQETQYF. Written as DNA, the CDR3 is TGTGCCAGCACCGACCCGGGGACGGCGCAAGAGACCCAGTACTTC.

This clonotype appeared a few times. The chain recombines TRBV6-2 or TRBV6-3 with TRBJ2-6; TRBD2 aligns across 13 bases. Germline CDR1 MNHEY, CDR2 SVGEGT. The CDR3 is 20 amino acids. V lost 4 bases, J lost 0 bases, and 9 bases stayed unmatched. The CDR3 nucleotides read TGTGCCAGCAGTTGGACGTTGGGACTAGCGGGGCTCTCTGGGGCCAACGTCCTGACTTTC. Its protein is CASSWTLGLAGLSGANVLTF.

The genes are TRBV6-2 or TRBV6-3 and TRBJ2-6, with D uncertain. V lost 9 bases to trimming and J lost 2 bases, with 14 bases between them. The CDR3 totals 15 residues. Germline CDR1 reads MNHEY; CDR2 reads SVGEGT. The CDR3 loop reads CASRRIAAGANVLTF. CDR3 DNA: TGTGCCAGTCGCAGAATAGCAGCTGGGGCCAACGTCCTGACTTTC.

The CDR3 here is CASSEDGRGEAFF. The CDR3 DNA reads as TGTGCCAGCAGTGAGGACGGACGGGGTGAAGCTTTCTTT. This chain uses TRBV6-1 with TRBJ1-1; D is ambiguous. Looked up from germline, CDR1 is MNHNS and CDR2 is SASEGT. V shed 3 bases and J shed 7 bases, with 12 bases lying between them. CDR3 size: 13 residues.

The rearrangement uses TRBV7-9 and TRBJ2-5, with 8 nucleotides matching TRBD1. The J call could be wrong; TRBJ2-1 is a better fit for the DNA end. Germline V gene data show CDR1 as SEHNR and CDR2 as FQNEAQ (reference sequence). This CDR3 spans 16 amino acids. The CDR3 reads CASSARQGAVDNEQFF. CDR3 DNA sequence: TGTGCCAGCAGCGCCCGGCAGGGGGCCGTTGACAATGAGCAGTTCTTC.

Only a few counts were recorded for this clonotype. The V call is TRBV20-1, the J call TRBJ2-5; the D call may be TRBD1 or TRBD2 (5 bases each). The CDR3 is 13 amino acids. Trimming pared 5 bases from V and 4 bases from J, leaving 14 bases between. CDR1 and CDR2 (germline): DFQATT, SNEGSKA (reference sequence). The CDR3 spells CSADQWDGETQYF. The CDR3, as DNA: TGCAGTGCTGACCAGTGGGACGGAGAGACCCAGTACTTC.

This clonotype has more than one count but fewer than ten. The V and J genes are TRBV25-1 and TRBJ2-6; D ambiguous. In germline, CDR1 is MGHDK, CDR2 SYGVNS. This CDR3 is built from 17 residues. Trimming removed 2 bases from V and 0 bases from J, with 11 bases in between. DNA for the CDR3: TGTGCCAGCAGTGAAATCTTACGAGGCTCTGGGGCCAACGTCCTGACTTTC. The encoded protein is CASSEILRGSGANVLTF. The full variable domain, rest sourced from reference TRBV25-1 and TRBJ2-6, is EADIYQTPRYLVIGTGKKITLECSQTMGHDKMYWYQQDPGMELHLIHYSYGVNSTEKGDLSSESTVSRIRTEHFPLTLESARPSHTSQYLCASSEILRGSGANVLTFGAGSRLTVL.

The chain couples TRBV10-3 to TRBJ2-7; no definite D call. V lost 4 bases to trimming and J lost 0 bases, with 7 bases between them. Per the germline V gene, CDR1 is ENHRY and CDR2 is SYGVKD. CDR3 size: 13 residues. The DNA for the CDR3 is TGTGCCATCAGTGGTAATAGCTCCTACGAGCAGTACTTC. This sequence encodes CAISGNSSYEQYF.

Remarks on this clonotype: This sequence may be a read error, since a much larger clone differs from it by one base. The CDR3 does not close with the conserved phenylalanine or tryptophan, likely indicating a read error. The CDR3 loop reads CASSYSRIYNEQFL. CDR3 in DNA: TGTGCCAGCAGTTACTCGAGAATTTACAATGAGCAGTTCCTC. The chain uses TRBV6-2 or TRBV6-3 and TRBJ2-1; no reliable D call. From germline, CDR1 is MNHEY and CDR2 SVGEGT. CDR3 length: 14 residues. The ends were cut back, 0 bases at V and 4 bases at J, with 7 bases in the middle.

This clonotype occurred a few times. This sequence joins TRBV28 and TRBJ1-1; D may be TRBD1 (5 bases). This CDR3 contains 12 residues. The V end lost 6 bases, the J end lost 4 bases, and 9 bases lay between the germline ends. Germline assignment: CDR1 MDHEN and CDR2 SYDVKM. CDR3 amino acids: CASSPGITEAFF. DNA of the CDR3: TGTGCCAGCAGCCCAGGGATCACTGAAGCTTTCTTT.

This clonotype came up many times. The CDR3 coding sequence is TGTGCCAGCAGCCAAGACCAGGGGGCGTCCTACAATGAGCAGTTCTTC. This translates into CASSQDQGASYNEQFF. The rearrangement uses TRBV4-2 and TRBJ2-1; the match to TRBD1 covers 8 bases. CDR1 LGHNA and CDR2 YNFKEQ come from the germline V gene. CDR3 length: 16 amino acids. V lost 0 bases to trimming and J lost 1 base; unmatched junction nucleotides: 2.

This clonotype turned up a few times. CDR3: CSAKQRGWQETQYF. The CDR3 DNA reads TGCAGTGCTAAACAGCGGGGTTGGCAAGAGACCCAGTACTTC. V and J are TRBV20-1 and TRBJ2-5; 7 bases are a match to TRBD2. Germline-derived CDR1 and CDR2 are DFQATT and SNEGSKA (reference sequence). The CDR3 sequence is 14 residues long. V dropped 4 bases and J dropped 2; count of bases not matched to a gene: 7.

This clonotype was seen ten or more times. The chain couples TRBV28 to TRBJ2-2; D unclear. With 3 bases removed from V and 4 bases from J, the gap between germline ends came to 6 bases. This CDR3 comprises 13 residues. Germline CDR1 reads MDHEN; CDR2 reads SYDVKM. The CDR3 DNA follows: TGTGCCAGCAGTTTGGTCCGCACCGGGGAGCTGTTTTTT. Its translation: CASSLVRTGELFF.

This clonotype was seen only once. V is TRBV6-1 and J is TRBJ1-1; a possible D gene is TRBD1 (6 bases). Trimming removed 8 bases at V and 0 bases at J, with 10 bases between. The V gene's germline CDR1 is MNHNS and CDR2 SASEGT. This CDR3 contains 13 residues. CDR3 loop: CASARGMNTEAFF. The CDR3, as DNA: TGTGCCAGCGCGAGGGGGATGAACACTGAAGCTTTCTTT.

The chain recombines TRBV10-3 with TRBJ2-5, with a tentative D call TRBD1 (5 bases). This CDR3 is built from 13 residues. V shed 5 bases and J shed 1 base, with 8 bases lying between them. From germline, CDR1 is ENHRY and CDR2 SYGVKD. CDR3 sequence reads: CAISKQGQETQYF. The CDR3 DNA sequence: TGTGCCATCAGTAAGCAGGGCCAAGAGACCCAGTACTTC.

The chain links TRBV14 to TRBJ2-1; 7 nucleotides match TRBD1. CDR3 length: 15 residues. Per germline, CDR1 SGHDN and CDR2 FVKESK. The junction had 5 bases not matched to a gene; V was cut back by 0 bases and J by 6 bases. The CDR3 DNA reads as TGTGCCAGCAGCCAAGAACAGGGGCCATTCAATGAGCAGTTCTTC. This codes for CASSQEQGPFNEQFF.

This clonotype appeared a few times. This chain links TRBV4-3 with TRBJ1-3; D gene unclear. V dropped 0 bases and J dropped 0 bases, with 9 bases sitting between them. The CDR3 loop spans 16 amino acids. Per the germline V gene, CDR1 is LGHNA and CDR2 is YSLEER. The CDR3 region is CASSQEVGSSGNTIYF. For the CDR3, the DNA is TGCGCCAGCAGCCAAGAAGTCGGGAGCTCTGGAAACACCATATATTTT.

This clonotype was counted at least ten times. The CDR3 DNA is TGTGCCACCAGTGAAGCCGGGAGCTATGGCTACACCTTC. Its protein product is CATSEAGSYGYTF. The J gene is TRBJ1-2, the V gene TRBV24-1; unclear D gene. Trimming left V 4 bases short and J 4 bases short, with 9 bases between. The CDR3 totals 13 residues. CDR1 is KGHDR and CDR2 is SFDVKD in the germline V gene.

The rearrangement uses TRBV11-2 and TRBJ2-5, with 16 bases aligning to TRBD2. The CDR3 covers 20 residues. The germline CDR1 and CDR2 sequences are SGHAT and FQNNGV. V lost 4 bases and J lost 1; bases outside the gene matches: 12. Written as DNA, the CDR3 is TGTGCCAGCAGCTACTCCCCCCGAGGGACTAGCGGGGGGGTCCAAGAGACCCAGTACTTC. It specifies CASSYSPRGTSGGVQETQYF.

This chain connects TRBV4-3 to TRBJ2-3; unclear D gene. The CDR3 spans 14 residues. Between the trimmed V and J ends, which lost 0 bases and 2 bases, there was a span of 6 bases. Germline V CDR1 and CDR2: LGHNA, YSLEER. The DNA for the CDR3 is TGCGCCAGCAGCCAAGATCTCAACACAGATACGCAGTATTTT. It encodes CASSQDLNTDTQYF.

The V and J genes are TRBV11-2 and TRBJ2-6, with D perhaps matching TRBD1 (6 bases). Trimming left V 1 base short and J 2 bases short, with 12 bases between. The germline CDR1 and CDR2 sequences are SGHAT and FQNNGV. The CDR3 has 17 residues. The CDR3 spells CASSLVPAGAGANVLTF. In DNA, the CDR3 is TGTGCCAGCAGCTTAGTTCCGGCAGGGGCTGGGGCCAACGTCCTGACTTTC. Looking up the rest from reference TRBV11-2 and TRBJ2-6 gives the full variable domain: EAGVAQSPRYKIIEKRQSVAFWCNPISGHATLYWYQQILGQGPKLLIQFQNNGVVDDSQLPKDRFSAERLKGVDSTLKIQPAKLEDSAVYLCASSLVPAGAGANVLTFGAGSRLTVL.

V and J are TRBV3-1 and TRBJ2-4, with D possibly being TRBD2 (6 bases). Trimming took off 6 bases at V and 9 bases at J, with 12 bases between the two ends. The V gene's germline CDR1 is LGHDT and CDR2 YNNKEL (reference sequence). The CDR3 is made up of 12 amino acids. The CDR3 region has the DNA TGTGCCAGCAGAAATTTGGGGGGCATTCAGTACTTC. This codes for CASRNLGGIQYF.

The CDR3 region is CSAEDRKSTDTQYF. The CDR3 bases are TGCAGTGCTGAGGACAGAAAGAGCACAGATACGCAGTATTTT. The V and J genes are TRBV20-1 and TRBJ2-3; maybe TRBD1 (6 bases). Germline CDR1 reads DFQATT; CDR2 reads SNEGSKA (reference sequence). The CDR3 is made up of 14 amino acids. The V end was cut by 5 bases, the J end by 0 bases, with 12 bases between.

Points on this clonotype: The junction departs from the called germline gene at one end, perhaps through a read error. The chain carries TRBV5-6 and TRBJ2-5; 7 bases align to TRBD1. Germline V CDR1 and CDR2: SGHDT, YYEEEE. The CDR3 runs 18 residues. Written as DNA, the CDR3 is TGTGCCAGCGGCTTGGGCCCACATGGGACAGCAGGGCAAGAGACCCAGTACTTC. Translating it yields CASGLGPHGTAGQETQYF.

This clonotype has a count of ten or more. The chain has TRBV20-1 and TRBJ2-1, with 9 positions matching TRBD2. CDR3 size: 14 residues. V gave up 5 bases and J gave up 3 bases; unmatched junction bases: 5. Germline values: CDR1 DFQATT, CDR2 SNEGSKA (reference sequence). The CDR3 bases are TGCAGTGCTTTAGCGGGAGCGGGCTACAATGAGCAGTTCTTC. This translates into CSALAGAGYNEQFF.

This clonotype has more than one count but fewer than ten. The V gene is TRBV4-1, the J gene TRBJ2-5; 10 bases fit TRBD2. The germline V gene has CDR1 MGHRA and CDR2 YSYEKL. This CDR3 contains 16 residues. Germline trimming cut 3 bases from V and 5 bases from J; bases unmatched to any gene: 9. CDR3 nucleotide sequence: TGCGCCAGCAGCCAGCGAGCGGGGGGGACTCCGGAGACCCAGTACTTC. It specifies CASSQRAGGTPETQYF.

The V and J genes are TRBV28 and TRBJ2-7; TRBD2 matches at 12 bases. The CDR3 consists of 15 residues. Trimming cost V 6 bases and J 3 bases; bases outside gene matches: 6. CDR1 MDHEN and CDR2 SYDVKM come from the germline V gene. As DNA, the CDR3 is TGTGCCAGCAGACAAACTAGCGGGAGGATCTACGAGCAGTACTTC. Translation: CASRQTSGRIYEQYF.

This clonotype was counted a few times. The J gene is TRBJ2-3, the V gene TRBV4-1; the match to TRBD2 covers 14 bases. This CDR3 has 23 amino acids. V shed 5 bases and J 0 bases; nucleotides not matched to a gene: 22. Per the germline V gene, CDR1 is MGHRA and CDR2 is YSYEKL. The CDR3 loop reads CASSYIHFGLAGGEHMSTDTQYF. The DNA of the CDR3 is TGCGCCAGCAGCTACATTCACTTTGGACTAGCGGGGGGCGAGCACATGAGCACAGATACGCAGTATTTT.